Here is one T cell receptor beta chain with its context. Healthy Caucasian donors formed the entire cohort. V lost 2 bases to trimming and J lost 4 bases; unmatched junction nucleotides: 8. The CDR3 is 15 amino acids. In germline, CDR1 is LGHDT, CDR2 YNNKEL (reference sequence). This sample was included in a study of identical twins. TCRdb fed the 5' RACE reads into MiXCR, producing one record per CDR3 protein. Among more than 1.5 million distinct CDR3 sequences listed, less than 40% were seen once. J is TRBJ2-7 and V is TRBV3-1; TRBD1 aligns across 7 bases. This receptor was taken from a newborn girl in good health. What was sequenced was cord blood. As DNA, the CDR3 is TGTGCCAGCAGCCAAACGCCGGGACAGCCATACGAGCAGTACTTC. Encoded protein: CASSQTPGQPYEQYF.